These 19 T cell receptor beta chains share one sample of origin, sequenced in a study of vaccination and CD4 T cells after COVID-19. With the Oncomine TCR Beta short-read assay, DNA from cultured CD4+ T cells was sequenced. TCRdb passed the PCR reads through MiXCR, listing each CDR3 protein once. The sample holds around 21,000 distinct CDR3 sequences, about 60% seen once. The antigens for these receptors are not known. The treatment is: roughly 10-day PBMC culture with coronavirus spike peptide pools or control peptides (ViraFEST assay). Sequenced material: CD4+ T cells from blood, cultured in vitro. All receptors derive from a human donor who had recovered from COVID-19.

V and J are TRBV30 and TRBJ1-5, with TRBD1 as a possible D gene (5 bases). V shed 3 bases and J shed 2 bases, with 20 bases lying between them. Looked up from germline, CDR1 is GTSNPN and CDR2 is SVGIG (reference sequence). This CDR3 is 17 amino acids long. CDR3 coding DNA: TGTGCCTGGAGGTCAGCTGGGACTTGGCTAGGCAATCAGCCCCAGCATTTT. Translated: CAWRSAGTWLGNQPQHF.

CDR3 in DNA: TGCAGTGCTTCTAGCGGGAGTACAGCGTACAATGAGCAGTTCTTC. It codes for CSASSGSTAYNEQFF. The V gene is TRBV20-1, the J gene TRBJ2-1, with 10 bases matching TRBD2. Germline-derived CDR1 and CDR2 are DFQATT and SNEGSKA (reference sequence). CDR3 size: 15 residues. The V gene end was trimmed by 5 bases and the J gene end by 4 bases; junction bases not matched to a gene: 8.

The rearrangement uses TRBV11-3 and TRBJ2-7, with D perhaps matching TRBD1 (7 bases). CDR3 length: 13 amino acids. Germline-derived CDR1 and CDR2 are SGHNT and YENEEA. Trimming cost V 5 bases and J 4 bases, with 12 bases left between them. The CDR3 bases are TGTGCCAGCAGCCCCTCAGGGGGGTACGAGCAGTACTTC. Amino acid sequence: CASSPSGGYEQYF.

The J gene is TRBJ1-2, the V gene TRBV20-1; possibly TRBD1 for D (6 bases). Trimming removed 6 bases at V and 0 bases at J, with 14 bases between. This CDR3 region has 14 residues. Germline V gives CDR1 DFQATT, CDR2 SNEGSKA (reference sequence). The CDR3 loop reads CSASLGGANYGYTF. The CDR3 region has the DNA TGCAGTGCCAGTCTAGGGGGAGCTAACTATGGCTACACCTTC.

The chain combines TRBV27 with TRBJ1-1, with TRBD1 matching over 8 bases. The germline V gene encodes CDR1 MNHEY and CDR2 SMNVEV (reference sequence). Germline trimming cut 4 bases from V and 6 bases from J; bases unmatched to any gene: 7. This CDR3 contains 14 residues. CDR3 loop: CASSWTGPSAEAFF. Written as DNA, the CDR3 is TGTGCCAGCAGTTGGACAGGGCCGAGCGCTGAAGCTTTCTTT.

The chain combines TRBV20-1 with TRBJ2-5; 7 bases align to TRBD1. Germline trimming cut 5 bases from V and 5 bases from J; bases unmatched to any gene: 8. This CDR3 has 13 residues. Germline V CDR1 and CDR2: DFQATT, SNEGSKA (reference sequence). The CDR3 spells CSALDRLGETQYF. Here the CDR3 DNA reads TGCAGTGCTTTGGACAGGTTGGGGGAGACCCAGTACTTC.

The chain employs TRBV18 and TRBJ1-6; TRBD1 might be the D (6 bases). The V and J ends lost 6 bases and 5 bases respectively, with 11 bases between them. From germline, CDR1 is KGHSH and CDR2 LQKENI. This CDR3 has 14 residues. The CDR3 nucleotides read TGTGCCAGCTCCCGACAGGATAATAATTCACCCCTCCACTTT. Translating it yields CASSRQDNNSPLHF.

Comment on this clonotype: One end of the junction varies from germline; a read error may be responsible. The chain employs TRBV2 and TRBJ2-5; TRBD1 matches 7 bases. Germline CDR1 and CDR2: SNHLY and FYNNEI. The CDR3 contains 15 residues. This CDR3 is CTSGQVGTVEETQYF. The CDR3 DNA reads as TGTACCAGTGGGCAGGTCGGGACAGTTGAAGAGACCCAGTACTTC.

This clonotype was seen a few times. The chain employs TRBV7-2 and TRBJ1-1; 9 positions agree with TRBD1. J lost 3 bases, V lost 3 bases, and 5 bases had no gene match. The germline CDR1 and CDR2 sequences are SGHTA and FQGNSA. The CDR3 length is 15 residues. This CDR3 reads CASSFTGGEYTEAFF. The CDR3 DNA follows: TGTGCCAGCAGCTTTACAGGGGGCGAATACACTGAAGCTTTCTTT.

This rearrangement joins TRBV12-3 or TRBV12-4 to TRBJ1-6; no reliable D call. CDR3 length: 14 amino acids. V was trimmed by 6 bases and J by 6 bases, leaving 12 bases between them. The DNA for the CDR3 is TGTGCCAGCAGCCTTGGGGTTACTAATTCACCCCTCCACTTT. The encoded protein is CASSLGVTNSPLHF.

This chain connects TRBV6-2 or TRBV6-3 to TRBJ2-5; D is undetermined. The CDR3 has 13 residues. V lost 6 bases and J 2 bases, leaving 10 bases between the germline ends. Germline values: CDR1 MNHEY, CDR2 SVGEGT. The CDR3 coding sequence is TGTGCCAGCAGCAAAGCAGATCAAGAGACCCAGTACTTC. Translating gives CASSKADQETQYF.

This clonotype was detected a few times. The genes are TRBV19 and TRBJ2-3; possibly TRBD2 for D (5 bases). Germline V gene lookup returns CDR1 LNHDA and CDR2 SQIVND (reference sequence). The V end lost 7 bases, the J end lost 6 bases, and 8 bases lay between the germline ends. This CDR3 has 11 residues. CDR3 nucleotide sequence: TGTGCCAGTACTTGGAGGGATACGCAGTATTTT. Amino acid sequence: CASTWRDTQYF.

The chain recombines TRBV27 with TRBJ2-1; 7 bases are a match to TRBD1. This CDR3 is 13 amino acids long. Germline V gene lookup returns CDR1 MNHEY and CDR2 SMNVEV (reference sequence). V shed 5 bases, J shed 4 bases, and the junction held 2 bases outside the gene matches. The chain's CDR3 is CASSKQGYNEQFF. In DNA, the CDR3 is TGTGCCAGCAGTAAACAGGGGTACAATGAGCAGTTCTTC.

J is TRBJ1-5 and V is TRBV27, with D perhaps matching TRBD1 (6 bases). The CDR3 length is 13 residues. CDR1 and CDR2 (germline): MNHEY, SMNVEV (reference sequence). Trimming cost V 6 bases and J 3 bases, with 9 bases left between them. CDR3 bases: TGTGCCAGCAGCGGACAGTACAATCAGCCCCAGCATTTT. Its translation is CASSGQYNQPQHF.

The chain is built from TRBV19 and TRBJ2-7; 7 bases fit TRBD1. Germline V lookup: CDR1 LNHDA, CDR2 SQIVND (reference sequence). With 5 bases clipped from V and 2 bases from J, the junction kept 6 bases outside the gene matches. The CDR3 sequence is 14 residues long. The CDR3 DNA follows: TGTGCCAGTAGTGCCTCCAGGGGGACCTACGAGCAGTACTTC. It specifies CASSASRGTYEQYF. Supplemented by reference TRBV19 and TRBJ2-7, the full variable domain reads DGGITQSPKYLFRKEGQNVTLSCEQNLNHDAMYWYRQDPGQGLRLIYYSQIVNDFQKGDIAEGYSVSREKKESFPLTVTSAQKNPTAFYLCASSASRGTYEQYFGPGTRLTVT.

This clonotype was seen only a few times. DNA of the CDR3: TGTGCCAGCAGTGAAAGTTTAAGTAAAGGTGAAGCTTTCTTT. Translation: CASSESLSKGEAFF. The chain has TRBV6-1 and TRBJ1-1; no clear D. The germline V gene has CDR1 MNHNS and CDR2 SASEGT. This CDR3 spans 14 amino acids. Trimming took off 2 bases at V and 7 bases at J, with 14 bases between the two ends.

The chain uses TRBV10-3 and TRBJ1-1; 7 bases are a match to TRBD1. Trimming removed 2 bases from V and 10 bases from J; junction bases left unmatched: 4. CDR1 and CDR2 (germline): ENHRY, SYGVKD. This CDR3 region has 12 residues. The CDR3 nucleotides read TGTGCCATCAGTGAGGGGGCAGGGGGAGCTTTCTTT. It is translated as CAISEGAGGAFF.

V is TRBV4-1 and J is TRBJ2-3; D might be TRBD2 (6 bases). CDR3 length equals 18 residues. Deletions cut 2 bases from V and 3 bases from J, with 21 bases between. Germline-derived CDR1 and CDR2 are MGHRA and YSYEKL. The CDR3 DNA reads as TGCGCCAGCAGCCAAATACTACAGGACTACCAACTAACAGATACGCAGTATTTT. Translated: CASSQILQDYQLTDTQYF.

The chain joins TRBV7-2 to TRBJ2-2; D perhaps matches TRBD1 (6 bases). Trimming took 5 bases from V and 7 from J, leaving 17 bases between them. CDR1 is SGHTA and CDR2 is FQGNSA in the germline V gene. CDR3 size: 15 residues. The CDR3 is CASSLGIGRGGELFF. In DNA, the CDR3 is TGTGCCAGCAGCCTCGGGATAGGCAGGGGCGGGGAGCTGTTTTTT.